Each of the 19 T cell receptor beta chains below was sequenced from the same sample in a study of shared clonotypes between healthy human individuals. TCRdb's table, derived via immunoSEQ multiplex PCR, lists solely in-frame clones and lacks some. The sample has 100,000 to 120,000 clones, approximately 70% seen once. Sequencing used memory CD8+ T cells sorted from blood. Subset defined: CD45RO+ cells pooled with CCR7-negative TemRA cells. Every receptor here comes from a woman under 40 in good health.

This chain connects TRBV28 to TRBJ1-1; D is unresolved. The CDR3 sequence is 13 residues long. Germline CDR1 and CDR2: MDHEN and SYDVKM. Deletions cut 2 bases from V and 5 bases from J, with 9 bases between. Here the CDR3 DNA reads TGTGCCAGCAGTTTACGGTTTGGGACTGAAGCTTTCTTT. Amino acids: CASSLRFGTEAFF.

The V and J genes are TRBV29-1 and TRBJ1-2; the match to TRBD1 covers 9 bases. V shed 1 base and J 6 bases; nucleotides not matched to a gene: 3. This CDR3 is 13 amino acids long. Germline CDR1 reads SQVTM; CDR2 reads ANQGSEA. The CDR3 protein is CSVEGTGVHGYTF. The CDR3 region has the DNA TGCAGCGTTGAAGGGACAGGGGTTCATGGCTACACCTTC.

This chain joins TRBV2 and TRBJ2-6; tentatively, D is TRBD2 (6 bases). The V gene's germline CDR1 is SNHLY and CDR2 FYNNEI. Deletions cut 11 bases from V and 1 base from J, with 9 bases between. The CDR3 loop spans 13 amino acids. The CDR3 coding sequence is TGTGCCGGGGGGTATTCTGGGGCCAACGTCCTGACTTTC. Amino acids: CAGGYSGANVLTF.

This chain connects TRBV6-4 to TRBJ1-1; maybe TRBD1 (5 bases). V gave up 5 bases and J gave up 1 base, with 11 bases separating them. Germline CDR1 is MRHNA and CDR2 is SNTAGT. This CDR3 is 14 amino acids long. CDR3 sequence reads: CASSKGGENTEAFF. The DNA for the CDR3 is TGTGCCAGCAGTAAGGGAGGGGAGAACACTGAAGCTTTCTTT.

V is TRBV27 and J is TRBJ2-7; D unclear. CDR3 length: 15 residues. Germline-derived CDR1 and CDR2 are MNHEY and SMNVEV (reference sequence). Trimming took 6 bases from V and 2 from J, leaving 17 bases between them. CDR3 DNA sequence: TGTGCCAGCAGACGACTCCCTACAACCCCCTACGAGCAGTACTTC. Amino acid sequence: CASRRLPTTPYEQYF.

This chain joins TRBV7-9 and TRBJ2-3, with D perhaps given as TRBD1 or TRBD2 (5 bases each). Germline V lookup: CDR1 SEHNR, CDR2 FQNEAQ (reference sequence). The CDR3 length is 15 residues. V lost 5 bases to trimming and J lost 3 bases, with 15 bases between them. This CDR3 is CASSVRDPGTDTQYF. CDR3 bases: TGTGCCAGCAGCGTCCGGGACCCGGGGACAGATACGCAGTATTTT. Together with reference TRBV7-9 and TRBJ2-3, the CDR3 gives the full variable domain: DTGVSQNPRHKITKRGQNVTFRCDPISEHNRLYWYRQTLGQGPEFLTYFQNEAQLEKSRLLSDRFSAERPKGSFSTLEIQRTEQGDSAMYLCASSVRDPGTDTQYFGPGTRLTVL.

Turning to this clone: Germline and junction disagree at one end, which may indicate a read error. The rearrangement uses TRBV9 and TRBJ2-3, with TRBD2 matching over 10 bases. The CDR3 has 14 amino acids. CDR1 SGDLS and CDR2 YYNGEE come from the germline V gene. CDR3 nucleotides: TGTGCCAGCGCCCCTAGCGGGAGCATAGATACGCAGTATTTT. Protein product: CASAPSGSIDTQYF.

The V gene is TRBV10-2, the J gene TRBJ2-7; TRBD2 matches at 12 bases. J lost 7 bases, V lost 0 bases, and 4 bases had no gene match. CDR1 is WSHSY, CDR2 SAAADI, per germline. There are 15 residues in the CDR3. The CDR3 loop is CASSESTSGSGEQYF. Written as DNA, the CDR3 is TGCGCCAGCAGTGAGTCGACTAGCGGGAGTGGAGAGCAGTACTTC.

The chain uses TRBV5-1 and TRBJ1-2; weak D call: TRBD1 (5 bases). The V gene's germline CDR1 is SGHRS and CDR2 YFSETQ. Trimming removed 2 bases from V and 4 bases from J, with 24 bases in between. There are 18 residues in the CDR3. This CDR3 reads CASSFLDRDLRRSYGYTF. Written as DNA, the CDR3 is TGCGCCAGCAGCTTTTTGGACCGGGACCTCCGACGTTCCTATGGCTACACCTTC.

This clone was recorded only once. The chain has TRBV2 and TRBJ1-1, with TRBD1 matching over 7 bases. Looked up from germline, CDR1 is SNHLY and CDR2 is FYNNEI. The junction had 7 bases not matched to a gene; V was cut back by 7 bases and J by 5 bases. The length of the CDR3 is 13 residues. The CDR3 DNA follows: TGTGCCAGCACCCGCGACAGGGTAACTGAAGCTTTCTTT. Its translation is CASTRDRVTEAFF.

The gene calls are TRBV2 and TRBJ1-2; 7 bases are a match to TRBD1. The CDR3 is made up of 13 amino acids. After removal of 4 bases from V and 4 bases from J, the junction contained 3 bases not matched to a gene. CDR1 is SNHLY, CDR2 FYNNEI, per germline. The CDR3 region is CASSGTGAYGYTF. DNA of the CDR3: TGTGCCAGCAGTGGAACAGGGGCCTATGGCTACACCTTC. Full variable domain (remainder filled in from reference TRBV2 and TRBJ1-2): EPEVTQTPSHQVTQMGQEVILRCVPISNHLYFYWYRQILGQKVEFLVSFYNNEISEKSEIFDDQFSVERPDGSNFTLKIRSTKLEDSAMYFCASSGTGAYGYTFGSGTRLTVV.

The genes are TRBV7-7 and TRBJ2-7; 8 nucleotides match TRBD1. Per germline, CDR1 SSHAT and CDR2 FNYEAQ (reference sequence). V was clipped by 5 bases and J by 6 bases; unmatched bases: 9. The CDR3 is 14 amino acids. The CDR3 DNA reads as TGTGCCAGCAGCCCATGGACAGGGTACGGCGAGCAGTACTTC. Residues: CASSPWTGYGEQYF.

The chain couples TRBV6-1 to TRBJ2-7; 10 nucleotides match TRBD2. This CDR3 is 15 amino acids long. The ends lost 6 bases at V and 0 bases at J; junction bases unmatched: 5. The germline V gene has CDR1 MNHNS and CDR2 SASEGT. The CDR3 DNA is TGTGCCAGCAGGGAGACTAGCGGGTACTCCTACGAGCAGTACTTC. Amino acids: CASRETSGYSYEQYF.

This rearrangement joins TRBV5-8 to TRBJ1-1; D gene unclear. CDR3 size: 12 residues. V was trimmed by 2 bases and J by 11 bases, leaving 13 bases between them. From germline, CDR1 is SGHTS and CDR2 YDEGEE. CDR3 in DNA: TGTGCCAGCAGCTTTGCAGCCAACGACGCTTTCTTT. Protein sequence: CASSFAANDAFF. Full variable domain (rest looked up from reference TRBV5-8 and TRBJ1-1): EAGVTQSPTHLIKTRGQQATLRCSPISGHTSVYWYQQALGLGLQFLLWYDEGEERNRGNFPPRFSGRQFPNYSSELNVNALELEDSALYLCASSFAANDAFFGQGTRLTVV.

This clone was found once. V is TRBV15 and J is TRBJ2-3, with 8 bases matching TRBD2. V dropped 0 bases and J dropped 2; count of bases not matched to a gene: 1. This CDR3 is 15 amino acids long. The germline CDR1 and CDR2 sequences are LNHNV and YYDKDF (reference sequence). This CDR3 reads CATSREGLATDTQYF. The CDR3 coding sequence is TGTGCCACCAGCAGAGAAGGACTAGCCACAGATACGCAGTATTTT.

This clone was seen once. The chain employs TRBV5-1 and TRBJ2-1, with 9 bases fitting TRBD2. The CDR3 extends over 14 amino acids. The V and J ends lost 0 bases and 7 bases, in that order; junction bases with no gene match: 2. CDR1 is SGHRS and CDR2 is YFSETQ in the germline V gene. The CDR3 loop reads CASSLVAGVNEQFF. CDR3 coding DNA: TGCGCCAGCAGCTTGGTAGCGGGAGTAAATGAGCAGTTCTTC.

The chain links TRBV25-1 to TRBJ1-1; D ambiguous. Trimming took 7 bases from V and 1 from J, leaving 7 bases between them. This CDR3 spans 12 amino acids. CDR1 and CDR2 (germline): MGHDK, SYGVNS. The CDR3 here is CASKSWNTEAFF. CDR3 bases: TGTGCCAGCAAATCATGGAACACTGAAGCTTTCTTT.

This clone has a single count. The V and J genes are TRBV10-1 and TRBJ2-7, with TRBD2 matching over 8 bases. The V and J ends lost 6 bases and 6 bases, in that order; junction bases with no gene match: 7. The germline V gene encodes CDR1 WNHNN and CDR2 SYGVQD (reference sequence). The CDR3 covers 13 residues. The CDR3 DNA follows: TGCGCCAGCAGCCCAGGACTAGCCGCCGAGCAGTACTTC. The encoded protein is CASSPGLAAEQYF.

Here the CDR3 DNA reads TGTGCCAGTAGTATAGGGGGCTACGCTGAATATGGCTACACCTTC. Translated, it gives CASSIGGYAEYGYTF. The chain couples TRBV19 to TRBJ1-2; D is possibly TRBD1 (5 bases). The CDR3 covers 15 residues. The V and J ends lost 1 base and 5 bases respectively, with 14 bases between them. The germline gives CDR1 LNHDA, CDR2 SQIVND (reference sequence).